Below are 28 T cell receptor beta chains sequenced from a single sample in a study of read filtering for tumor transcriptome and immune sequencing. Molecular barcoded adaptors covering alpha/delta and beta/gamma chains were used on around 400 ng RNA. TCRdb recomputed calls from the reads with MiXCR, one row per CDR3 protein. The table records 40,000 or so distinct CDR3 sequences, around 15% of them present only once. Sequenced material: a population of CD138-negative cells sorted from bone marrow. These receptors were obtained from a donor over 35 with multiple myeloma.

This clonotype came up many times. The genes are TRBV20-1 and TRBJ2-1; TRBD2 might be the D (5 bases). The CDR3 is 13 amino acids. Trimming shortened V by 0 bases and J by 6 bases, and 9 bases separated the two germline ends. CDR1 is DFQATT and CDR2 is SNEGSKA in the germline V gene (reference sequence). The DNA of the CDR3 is TGCAGTGCTAGAGACAGTGGACTCAATGAGCAGTTCTTC. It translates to CSARDSGLNEQFF.

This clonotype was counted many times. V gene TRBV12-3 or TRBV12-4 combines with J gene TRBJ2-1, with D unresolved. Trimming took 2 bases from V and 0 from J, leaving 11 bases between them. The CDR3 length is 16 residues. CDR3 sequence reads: CASSLRKGNSYNEQFF. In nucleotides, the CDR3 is TGTGCCAGCAGTTTACGGAAAGGGAACTCCTACAATGAGCAGTTCTTC.

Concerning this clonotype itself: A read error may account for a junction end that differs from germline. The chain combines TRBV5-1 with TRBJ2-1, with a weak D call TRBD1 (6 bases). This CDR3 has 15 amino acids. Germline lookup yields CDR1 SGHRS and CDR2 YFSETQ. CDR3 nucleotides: TGCGCCGGCAGCTTGTCGGTAGGGGGTGGCAATGAGCAGTTCTTC. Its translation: CAGSLSVGGGNEQFF.

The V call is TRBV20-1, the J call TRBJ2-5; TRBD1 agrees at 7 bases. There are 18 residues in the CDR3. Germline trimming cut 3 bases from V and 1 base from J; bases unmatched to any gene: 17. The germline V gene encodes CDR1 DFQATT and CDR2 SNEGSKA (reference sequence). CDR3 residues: CSASSLTGTVTLQETQYF. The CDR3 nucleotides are TGCAGTGCTAGTTCTTTGACCGGGACAGTTACCCTCCAAGAGACCCAGTACTTC.

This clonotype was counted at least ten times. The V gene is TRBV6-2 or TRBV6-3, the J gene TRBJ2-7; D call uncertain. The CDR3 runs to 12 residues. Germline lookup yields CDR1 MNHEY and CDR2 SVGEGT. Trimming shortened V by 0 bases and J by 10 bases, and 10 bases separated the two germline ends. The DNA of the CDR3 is TGTGCCAGCAGTTACTCGTTGGGCAGCCAGTACTTC. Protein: CASSYSLGSQYF.

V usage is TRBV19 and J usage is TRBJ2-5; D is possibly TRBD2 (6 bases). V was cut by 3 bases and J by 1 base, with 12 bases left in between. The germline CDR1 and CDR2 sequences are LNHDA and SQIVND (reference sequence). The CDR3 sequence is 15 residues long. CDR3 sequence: CASSMAGSVQETQYF. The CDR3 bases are TGTGCCAGTAGTATGGCGGGAAGCGTCCAAGAGACCCAGTACTTC.

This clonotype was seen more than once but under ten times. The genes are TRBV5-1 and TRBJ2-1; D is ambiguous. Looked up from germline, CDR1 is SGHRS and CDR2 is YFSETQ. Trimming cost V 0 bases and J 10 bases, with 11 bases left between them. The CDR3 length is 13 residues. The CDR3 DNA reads TGCGCCAGCAGCTTGGCCTGGGTCAACGAGCAGTTCTTC. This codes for CASSLAWVNEQFF.

The CDR3 spells CASSLDRGNTGELFF. CDR3 coding DNA: TGTGCCAGCAGCTTAGACCGCGGGAACACCGGGGAGCTGTTTTTT. The chain is built from TRBV7-9 and TRBJ2-2; D is uncertain. V was shortened by 1 base and J by 1 base, with 7 bases between the two germline ends. From germline, CDR1 is SEHNR and CDR2 FQNEAQ (reference sequence). The CDR3 has 15 residues. The full variable domain, rest sourced from reference TRBV7-9 and TRBJ2-2, is DTGVSQNPRHKITKRGQNVTFRCDPISEHNRLYWYRQTLGQGPEFLTYFQNEAQLEKSRLLSDRFSAERPKGSFSTLEIQRTEQGDSAMYLCASSLDRGNTGELFFGEGSRLTVL.

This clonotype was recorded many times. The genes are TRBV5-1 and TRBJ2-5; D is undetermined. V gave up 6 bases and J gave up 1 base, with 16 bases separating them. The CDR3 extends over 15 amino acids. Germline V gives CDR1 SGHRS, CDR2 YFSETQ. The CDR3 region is CASIPFPAAQETQYF. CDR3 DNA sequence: TGCGCCAGCATCCCATTTCCGGCAGCCCAAGAGACCCAGTACTTC.

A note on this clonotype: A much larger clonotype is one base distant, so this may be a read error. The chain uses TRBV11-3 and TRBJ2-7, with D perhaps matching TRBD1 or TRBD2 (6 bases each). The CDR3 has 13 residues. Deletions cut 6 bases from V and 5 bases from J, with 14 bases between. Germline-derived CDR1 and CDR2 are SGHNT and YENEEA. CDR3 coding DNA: TGTGCCAGCAGTTCGCCCCGGGGGCACGAGCAGTACTTC. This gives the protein CASSSPRGHEQYF.

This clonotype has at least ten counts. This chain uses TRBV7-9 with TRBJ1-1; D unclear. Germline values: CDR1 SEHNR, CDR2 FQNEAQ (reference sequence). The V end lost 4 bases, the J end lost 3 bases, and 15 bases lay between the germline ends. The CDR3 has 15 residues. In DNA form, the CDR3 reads TGTGCCAGCAGCTCCGCCCCTCCCAGGCACACTGAAGCTTTCTTT. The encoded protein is CASSSAPPRHTEAFF. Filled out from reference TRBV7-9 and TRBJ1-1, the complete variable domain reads DTGVSQNPRHKITKRGQNVTFRCDPISEHNRLYWYRQTLGQGPEFLTYFQNEAQLEKSRLLSDRFSAERPKGSFSTLEIQRTEQGDSAMYLCASSSAPPRHTEAFFGQGTRLTVV.

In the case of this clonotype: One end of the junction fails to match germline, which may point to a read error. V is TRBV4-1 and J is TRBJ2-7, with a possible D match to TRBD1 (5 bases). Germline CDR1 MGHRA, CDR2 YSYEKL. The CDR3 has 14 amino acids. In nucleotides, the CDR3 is TGCGCCAGCAGCCAAGATCAGGGAACCGACGAGCGGTACTTC. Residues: CASSQDQGTDERYF.

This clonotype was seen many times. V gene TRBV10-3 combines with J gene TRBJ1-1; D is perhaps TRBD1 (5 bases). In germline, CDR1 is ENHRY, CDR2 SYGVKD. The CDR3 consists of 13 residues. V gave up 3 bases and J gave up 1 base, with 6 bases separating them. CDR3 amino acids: CAISDTGNTEAFF. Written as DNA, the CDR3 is TGTGCCATCAGTGATACAGGGAACACTGAAGCTTTCTTT.

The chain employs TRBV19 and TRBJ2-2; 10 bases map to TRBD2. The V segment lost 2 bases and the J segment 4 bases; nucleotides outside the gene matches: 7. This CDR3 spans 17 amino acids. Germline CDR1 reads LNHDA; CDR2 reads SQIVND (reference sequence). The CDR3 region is CASSIRPSGRSTGELFF. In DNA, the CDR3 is TGTGCCAGTAGTATACGGCCTAGCGGGAGAAGCACCGGGGAGCTGTTTTTT.

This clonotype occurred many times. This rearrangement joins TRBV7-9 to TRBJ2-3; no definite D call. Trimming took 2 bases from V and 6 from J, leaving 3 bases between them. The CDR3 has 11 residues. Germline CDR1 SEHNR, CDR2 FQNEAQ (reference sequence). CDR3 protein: CASSLSDTQYF. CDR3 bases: TGTGCCAGCAGCTTATCTGATACGCAGTATTTT.

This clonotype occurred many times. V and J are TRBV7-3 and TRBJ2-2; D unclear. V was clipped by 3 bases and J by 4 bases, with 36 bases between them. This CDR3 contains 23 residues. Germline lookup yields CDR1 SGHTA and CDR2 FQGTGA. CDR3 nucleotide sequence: TGTGCCAGCAGCTTTCGCCGTCATCCCCCGGATTCCTCAGGACCCTCCACCACCGGGGAGCTGTTTTTT. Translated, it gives CASSFRRHPPDSSGPSTTGELFF. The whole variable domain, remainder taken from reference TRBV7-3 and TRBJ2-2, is GAGVSQTPSNKVTEKGKYVELRCDPISGHTALYWYRQSLGQGPEFLIYFQGTGAADDSGLPNDRFFAVRPEGSVSTLKIQRTERGDSAVYLCASSFRRHPPDSSGPSTTGELFFGEGSRLTVL.

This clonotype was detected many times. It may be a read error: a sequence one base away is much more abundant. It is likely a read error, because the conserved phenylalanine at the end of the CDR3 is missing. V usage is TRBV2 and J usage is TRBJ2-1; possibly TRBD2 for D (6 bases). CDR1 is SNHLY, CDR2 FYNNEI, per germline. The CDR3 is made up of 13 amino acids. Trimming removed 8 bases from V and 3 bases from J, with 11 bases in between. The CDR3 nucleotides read TGTGCCAGCCCGACTAGGAACTACAATGAGCAGTTCCTC. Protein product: CASPTRNYNEQFL.

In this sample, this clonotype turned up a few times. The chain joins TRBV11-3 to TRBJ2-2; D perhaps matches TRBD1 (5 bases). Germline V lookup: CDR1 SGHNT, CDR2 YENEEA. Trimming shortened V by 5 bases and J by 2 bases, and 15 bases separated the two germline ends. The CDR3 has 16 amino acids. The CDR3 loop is CASSPLGPVNTGELFF. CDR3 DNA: TGTGCCAGCAGCCCCTTGGGGCCCGTTAACACCGGGGAGCTGTTTTTT.

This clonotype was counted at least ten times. CDR3 sequence: CASSFTVTYEQYF. CDR3 sequence (DNA): TGTGCCAGCAGTTTCACTGTGACCTACGAGCAGTACTTC. V usage is TRBV12-3 or TRBV12-4 and J usage is TRBJ2-7; no clear D gene. The CDR3 loop spans 13 amino acids. V lost 3 bases to trimming and J lost 2 bases, with 8 bases between them.

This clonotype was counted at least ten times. The CDR3 DNA is TGTGCCAGCAGCTTAACGTTCCAGGGACTAGCGGGAGGGTTAAACACCGGGGAGCTGTTTTTT. This sequence encodes CASSLTFQGLAGGLNTGELFF. The V gene is TRBV7-3, the J gene TRBJ2-2; 16 bases align to TRBD2. V was pared by 0 bases and J by 2 bases, with 9 bases of the junction left unmatched. This CDR3 comprises 21 residues. The germline gives CDR1 SGHTA, CDR2 FQGTGA.

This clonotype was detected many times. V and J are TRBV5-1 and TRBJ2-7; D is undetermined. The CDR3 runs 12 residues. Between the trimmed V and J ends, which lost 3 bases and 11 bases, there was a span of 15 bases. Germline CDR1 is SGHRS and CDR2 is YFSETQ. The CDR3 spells CASSSELGEKYF. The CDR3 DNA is TGCGCCAGCAGCTCCGAATTAGGTGAAAAGTACTTC.

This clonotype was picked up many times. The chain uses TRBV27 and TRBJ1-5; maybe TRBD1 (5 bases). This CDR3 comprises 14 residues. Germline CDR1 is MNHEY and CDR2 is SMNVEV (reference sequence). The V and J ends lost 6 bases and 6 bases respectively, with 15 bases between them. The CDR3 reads CASSSQGTGQPQHF. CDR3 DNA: TGTGCCAGCAGCTCACAAGGGACTGGTCAGCCCCAGCATTTT.

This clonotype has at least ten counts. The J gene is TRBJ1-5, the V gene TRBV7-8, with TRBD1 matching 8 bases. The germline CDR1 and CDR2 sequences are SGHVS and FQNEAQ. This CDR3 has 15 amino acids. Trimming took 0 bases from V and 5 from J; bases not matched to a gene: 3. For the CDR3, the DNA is TGTGCCAGCAGCTTAGCCCAGACAGGGGATCAGCCCCAGCATTTT. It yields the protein CASSLAQTGDQPQHF.

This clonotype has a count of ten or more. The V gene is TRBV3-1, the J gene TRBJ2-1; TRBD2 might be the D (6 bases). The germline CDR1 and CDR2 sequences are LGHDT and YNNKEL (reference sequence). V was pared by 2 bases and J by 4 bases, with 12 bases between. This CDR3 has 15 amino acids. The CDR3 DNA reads TGTGCCAGCAGCCAACAGGGACGGGGGTACAATGAGCAGTTCTTC. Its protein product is CASSQQGRGYNEQFF.

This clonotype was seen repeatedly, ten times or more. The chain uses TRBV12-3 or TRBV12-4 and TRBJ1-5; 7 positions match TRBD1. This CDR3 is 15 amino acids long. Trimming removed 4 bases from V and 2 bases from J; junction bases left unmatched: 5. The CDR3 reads CASSSGGGGNQPQHF. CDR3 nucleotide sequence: TGTGCCAGCAGTTCGGGAGGGGGCGGCAATCAGCCCCAGCATTTT.

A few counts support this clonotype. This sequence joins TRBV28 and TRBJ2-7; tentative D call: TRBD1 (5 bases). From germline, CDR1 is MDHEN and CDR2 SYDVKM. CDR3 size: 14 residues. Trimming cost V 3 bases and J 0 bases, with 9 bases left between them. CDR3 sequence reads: CASSFDSTSYEQYF. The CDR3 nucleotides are TGTGCCAGCAGTTTCGACAGCACCTCCTACGAGCAGTACTTC.

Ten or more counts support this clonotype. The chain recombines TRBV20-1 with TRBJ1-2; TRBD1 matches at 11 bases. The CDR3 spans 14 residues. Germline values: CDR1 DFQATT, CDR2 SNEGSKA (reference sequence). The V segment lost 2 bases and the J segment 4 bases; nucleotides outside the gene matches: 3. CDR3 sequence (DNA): TGCAGTGCTAGACCCGGACAGGGGGCCTATGGCTACACCTTC. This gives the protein CSARPGQGAYGYTF.

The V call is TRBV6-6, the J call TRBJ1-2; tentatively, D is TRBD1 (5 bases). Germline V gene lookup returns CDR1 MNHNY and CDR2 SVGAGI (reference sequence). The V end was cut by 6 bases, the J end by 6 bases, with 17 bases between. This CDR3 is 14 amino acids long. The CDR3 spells CASSAFAGVDGYTF. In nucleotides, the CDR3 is TGTGCCAGCAGCGCCTTCGCGGGGGTAGATGGCTACACCTTC.